Listed below are T cell receptor beta chains from one sample, sequenced in a study of CD8+ T cells in alopecia areata. The protocol was immunoSEQ multiplex PCR, while the TCRdb copy is restricted to in-frame clones and leaves out a portion. The table has roughly 110,000 clones, 84% seen once. The sample was CD8+ T cells sorted from blood, taken at week 24, from a patient treated with tofacitinib. All receptors derive from a human donor with alopecia areata. CDR3s include the opening cysteine and the closing phenylalanine or tryptophan.

v_gene: TRBV29-1
j_gene: TRBJ2-7
CDR3aa: CSARDRGAYEQYF

v_gene: TRBV7-8
j_gene: TRBJ2-5
CDR3aa: CASSSPPRETQYF

v_gene: TRBV7-8
j_gene: TRBJ2-3
CDR3aa: CASSSTGGGTDTQYF

v_gene: TRBV2
j_gene: TRBJ2-7
CDR3aa: CASSVGQFYYEQYF

v_gene: TRBV5-1
j_gene: TRBJ2-4
CDR3aa: CASSLATGQGTKNIQYF

v_gene: TRBV4-3
j_gene: TRBJ2-1
CDR3aa: CASSQDRMEVHNEQFF

v_gene: TRBV19
j_gene: TRBJ2-4
CDR3aa: CASSSGGWLKNIQYF

v_gene: TRBV4-1
j_gene: TRBJ2-3
CDR3aa: CASSQYSGSSTDTQYF

v_gene: TRBV7-9
j_gene: TRBJ2-1
CDR3aa: CASSEQGLSSYNEQFF

v_gene: TRBV5-4
j_gene: TRBJ2-5
CDR3aa: CASSADEFQETQYF

v_gene: TRBV30
j_gene: TRBJ1-6
CDR3aa: CAWSWDYGSPLHF

v_gene: TRBV30
j_gene: TRBJ2-7
CDR3aa: CAWSPKIAGTVYEQYF

v_gene: TRBV18
j_gene: TRBJ2-7
CDR3aa: CASSPAGSPYEQYF

v_gene: TRBV7-9
j_gene: TRBJ2-3
CDR3aa: CASMGLAGGMDTQYF

v_gene: TRBV6-1
j_gene: TRBJ1-2
CDR3aa: CASRGRTGTYGYTF

v_gene: TRBV4-1
j_gene: TRBJ1-1
CDR3aa: CASSTRQGGRNTEAFF

v_gene: TRBV6-5
j_gene: TRBJ1-6
CDR3aa: CATGRYNSPLHF

v_gene: TRBV14
j_gene: TRBJ1-5
CDR3aa: CASSQGQGGDSNQPQHF

v_gene: TRBV27
j_gene: TRBJ1-1
CDR3aa: CASSPSLIPDTEAFF

v_gene: TRBV15
j_gene: TRBJ1-6
CDR3aa: CATSRDVAGSPLHF

v_gene: TRBV6-5
j_gene: TRBJ1-6
CDR3aa: CASSYSGGAGSPLHF

v_gene: TRBV5-6
j_gene: TRBJ2-5
CDR3aa: CASSLLTTNQETQYF

v_gene: TRBV4-3
j_gene: TRBJ2-1
CDR3aa: CASSQATGYGTSGENEQFF

v_gene: TRBV29-1
j_gene: TRBJ2-3
CDR3aa: CSVLLFKTARAGDTQYF

v_gene: TRBV6-5
j_gene: TRBJ2-7
CDR3aa: CASSSTGTGSPEQYF

v_gene: TRBV29-1
j_gene: TRBJ2-3
CDR3aa: CSVEGRAYTDTQYF

v_gene: TRBV21-1
j_gene: TRBJ2-2
CDR3aa: CASSCRERKKHGELFF